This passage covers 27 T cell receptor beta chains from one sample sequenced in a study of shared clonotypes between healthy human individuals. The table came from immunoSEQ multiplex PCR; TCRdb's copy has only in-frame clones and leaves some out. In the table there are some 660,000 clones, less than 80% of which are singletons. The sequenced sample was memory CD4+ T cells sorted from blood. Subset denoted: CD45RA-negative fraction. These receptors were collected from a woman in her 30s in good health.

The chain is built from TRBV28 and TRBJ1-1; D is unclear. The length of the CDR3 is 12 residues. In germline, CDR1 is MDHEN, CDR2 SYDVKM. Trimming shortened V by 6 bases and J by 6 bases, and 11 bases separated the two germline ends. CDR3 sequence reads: CASRFMSAEAFF. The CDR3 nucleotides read TGTGCCAGCAGGTTCATGAGCGCTGAAGCTTTCTTT.

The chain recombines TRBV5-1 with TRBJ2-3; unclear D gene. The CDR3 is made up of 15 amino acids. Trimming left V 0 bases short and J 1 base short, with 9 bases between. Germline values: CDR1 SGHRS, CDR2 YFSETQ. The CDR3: CASSLGHPGTDTQYF. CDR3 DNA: TGCGCCAGCAGCTTGGGTCATCCGGGCACAGATACGCAGTATTTT.

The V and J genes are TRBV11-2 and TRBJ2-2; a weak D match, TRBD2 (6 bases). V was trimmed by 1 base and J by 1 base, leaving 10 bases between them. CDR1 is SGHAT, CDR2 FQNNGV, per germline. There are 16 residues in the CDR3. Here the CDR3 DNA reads TGTGCCAGCAGCTTAGGTCTGCGGGAGAACACCGGGGAGCTGTTTTTT. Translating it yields CASSLGLRENTGELFF.

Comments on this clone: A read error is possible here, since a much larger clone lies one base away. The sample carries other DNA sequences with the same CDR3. The CDR3 sequence: CASSQDSSSYNEQFF. CDR3 nucleotides: TGCGCCAGCAGCCAAGACAGTAGCTCCTACAATGAGCAGTTCTTC. This rearrangement joins TRBV4-1 to TRBJ2-1; D is undetermined. Germline V gives CDR1 MGHRA, CDR2 YSYEKL. The CDR3 has 15 residues. Trimming removed 0 bases at V and 0 bases at J, with 6 bases between.

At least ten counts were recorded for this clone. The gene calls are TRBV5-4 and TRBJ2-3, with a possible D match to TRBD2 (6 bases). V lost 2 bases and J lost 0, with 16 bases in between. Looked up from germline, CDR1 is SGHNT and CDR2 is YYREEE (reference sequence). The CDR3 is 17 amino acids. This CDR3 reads CASSLRGINPSTDTQYF. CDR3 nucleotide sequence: TGTGCCAGCAGCTTACGCGGGATCAATCCTAGCACAGATACGCAGTATTTT.

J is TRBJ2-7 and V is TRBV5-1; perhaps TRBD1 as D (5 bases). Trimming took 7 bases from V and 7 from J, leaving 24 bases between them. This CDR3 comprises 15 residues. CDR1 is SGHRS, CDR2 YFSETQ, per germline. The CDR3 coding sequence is TGCGCCAGCGCCATGGGCCCCGCAGGAGCAGGGGAGCAGTACTTC. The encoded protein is CASAMGPAGAGEQYF.

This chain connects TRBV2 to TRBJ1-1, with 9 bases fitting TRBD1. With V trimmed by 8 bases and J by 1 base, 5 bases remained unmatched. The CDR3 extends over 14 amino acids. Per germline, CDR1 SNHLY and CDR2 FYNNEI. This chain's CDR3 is CASARGQGNTEAFF. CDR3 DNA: TGTGCCAGCGCCCGGGGACAGGGGAACACTGAAGCTTTCTTT.

CDR3 in amino acids: CASSQVLGAGSYEQYF. CDR3 bases: TGCGCCAGCAGCCAAGTTCTGGGGGCGGGGAGCTACGAGCAGTACTTC. The rearrangement links TRBV4-1 to TRBJ2-7; either TRBD1 or TRBD2 may fit D (6 bases each). Looked up from germline, CDR1 is MGHRA and CDR2 is YSYEKL. V was clipped by 1 base and J by 3 bases, with 16 bases between them. This CDR3 spans 16 amino acids.

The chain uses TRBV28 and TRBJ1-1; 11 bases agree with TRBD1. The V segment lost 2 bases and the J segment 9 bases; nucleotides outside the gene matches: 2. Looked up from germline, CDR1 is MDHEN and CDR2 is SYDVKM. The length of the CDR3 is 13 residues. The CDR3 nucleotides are TGTGCCAGCAGTTTAGGGGACAGGGGGAAAGCTTTCTTT. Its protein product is CASSLGDRGKAFF.

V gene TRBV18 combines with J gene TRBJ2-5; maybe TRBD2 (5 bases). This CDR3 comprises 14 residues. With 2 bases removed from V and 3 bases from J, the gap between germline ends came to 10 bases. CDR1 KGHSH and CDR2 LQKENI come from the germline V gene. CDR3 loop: CASSPTAGEETQYF. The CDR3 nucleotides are TGTGCCAGCTCACCAACGGCGGGTGAAGAGACCCAGTACTTC.

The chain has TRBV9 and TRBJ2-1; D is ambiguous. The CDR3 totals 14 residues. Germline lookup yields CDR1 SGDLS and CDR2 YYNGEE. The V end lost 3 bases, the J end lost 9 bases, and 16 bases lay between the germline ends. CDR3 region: CASSADPGRTEQFF. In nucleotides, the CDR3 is TGTGCCAGCAGCGCCGACCCGGGTAGGACTGAGCAGTTCTTC.

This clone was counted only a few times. The CDR3 spells CASSPRAGADNYGYTF. DNA of the CDR3: TGTGCCAGCTCACCACGGGCAGGGGCGGATAACTATGGCTACACCTTC. J is TRBJ1-2 and V is TRBV18; weak D call: TRBD1 (6 bases). Trimming removed 1 base at V and 1 base at J, with 13 bases between. Germline assignment: CDR1 KGHSH and CDR2 LQKENI. There are 16 residues in the CDR3. The entire variable domain, with the rest obtained from reference TRBV18 and TRBJ1-2, is as follows: NAGVMQNPRHLVRRRGQEARLRCSPMKGHSHVYWYRQLPEEGLKFMVYLQKENIIDESGMPKERFSAEFPKEGPSILRIQQVVRGDSAAYFCASSPRAGADNYGYTFGSGTRLTVV.

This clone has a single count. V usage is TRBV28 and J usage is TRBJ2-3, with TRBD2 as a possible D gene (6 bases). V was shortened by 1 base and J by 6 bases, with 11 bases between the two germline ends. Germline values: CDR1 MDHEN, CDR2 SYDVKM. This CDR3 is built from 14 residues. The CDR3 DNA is TGTGCCAGCAGTTTATTGGGAGGTCAGGATACGCAGTATTTT. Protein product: CASSLLGGQDTQYF. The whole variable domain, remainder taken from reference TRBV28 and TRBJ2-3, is DVKVTQSSRYLVKRTGEKVFLECVQDMDHENMFWYRQDPGLGLRLIYFSYDVKMKEKGDIPEGYSVSREKKERFSLILESASTNQTSMYLCASSLLGGQDTQYFGPGTRLTVL.

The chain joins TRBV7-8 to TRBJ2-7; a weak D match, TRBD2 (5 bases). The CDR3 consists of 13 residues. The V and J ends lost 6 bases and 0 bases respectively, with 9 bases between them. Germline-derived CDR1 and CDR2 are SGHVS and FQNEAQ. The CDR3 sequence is CASRLGSSYEQYF. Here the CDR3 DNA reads TGTGCCAGCAGGCTGGGGAGCTCCTACGAGCAGTACTTC.

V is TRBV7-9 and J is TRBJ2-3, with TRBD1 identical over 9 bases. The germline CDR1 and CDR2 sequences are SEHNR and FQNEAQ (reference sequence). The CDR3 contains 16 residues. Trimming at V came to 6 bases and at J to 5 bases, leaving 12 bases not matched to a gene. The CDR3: CASRQTGTGILDTQYF. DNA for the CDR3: TGTGCCAGCAGGCAAACCGGGACAGGGATTCTAGATACGCAGTATTTT.

In DNA, the CDR3 is TGTGCCAGTAGTCCCGGACGGTTGCGAGGAGATACGCAGTATTTT. Amino acids: CASSPGRLRGDTQYF. The chain is built from TRBV19 and TRBJ2-3; D call uncertain. Deletions cut 5 bases from V and 5 bases from J, with 17 bases between. The CDR3 length is 15 residues. CDR1 and CDR2 from the germline V gene are LNHDA and SQIVND (reference sequence).

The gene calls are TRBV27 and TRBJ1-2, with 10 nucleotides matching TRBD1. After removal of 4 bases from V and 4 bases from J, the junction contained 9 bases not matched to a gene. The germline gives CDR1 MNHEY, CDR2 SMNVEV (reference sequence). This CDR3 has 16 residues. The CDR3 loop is CASSSETGGGGYGYTF. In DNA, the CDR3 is TGTGCCAGCAGTTCGGAGACAGGGGGCGGAGGCTATGGCTACACCTTC.

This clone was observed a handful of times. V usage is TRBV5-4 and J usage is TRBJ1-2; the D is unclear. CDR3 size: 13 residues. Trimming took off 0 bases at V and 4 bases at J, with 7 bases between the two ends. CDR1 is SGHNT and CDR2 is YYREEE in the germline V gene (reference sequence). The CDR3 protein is CASSLARTYGYTF. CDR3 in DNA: TGTGCCAGCAGCTTGGCCCGTACCTATGGCTACACCTTC.

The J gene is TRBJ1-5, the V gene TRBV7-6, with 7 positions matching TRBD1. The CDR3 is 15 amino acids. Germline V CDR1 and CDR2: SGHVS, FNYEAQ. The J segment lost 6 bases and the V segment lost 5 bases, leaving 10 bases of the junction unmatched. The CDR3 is CASSLLTGARQPQHF. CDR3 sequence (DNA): TGTGCCAGCAGCCTTTTAACAGGGGCTCGTCAGCCCCAGCATTTT.

Here the CDR3 DNA reads TGCGCCAGCAGCCCACACAGCGTCACTGAAGCTTTCTTT. This codes for CASSPHSVTEAFF. The V call is TRBV5-1, the J call TRBJ1-1; D not certain. The CDR3 runs 13 residues. V shed 4 bases and J shed 4 bases, with 11 bases lying between them. Germline assignment: CDR1 SGHRS and CDR2 YFSETQ.

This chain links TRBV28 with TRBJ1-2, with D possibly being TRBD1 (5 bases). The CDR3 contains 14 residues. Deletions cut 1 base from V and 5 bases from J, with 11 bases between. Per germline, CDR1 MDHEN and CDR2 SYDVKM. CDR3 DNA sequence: TGTGCCAGCAGTTTATCAGGGATAGGATATGGCTACACCTTC. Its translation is CASSLSGIGYGYTF.

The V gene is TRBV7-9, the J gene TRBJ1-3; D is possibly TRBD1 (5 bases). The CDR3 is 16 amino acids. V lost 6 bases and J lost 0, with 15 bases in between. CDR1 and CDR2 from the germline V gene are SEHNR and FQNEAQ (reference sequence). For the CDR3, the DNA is TGTGCCAGCAGTTCTGAACGGGGCCCCTCTGGAAACACCATATATTTT. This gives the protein CASSSERGPSGNTIYF.

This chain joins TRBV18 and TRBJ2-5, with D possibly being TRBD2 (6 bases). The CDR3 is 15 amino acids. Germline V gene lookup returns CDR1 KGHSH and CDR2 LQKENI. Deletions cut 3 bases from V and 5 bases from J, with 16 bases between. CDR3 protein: CASSPYGRREETQYF. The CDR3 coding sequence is TGTGCCAGCTCACCGTACGGGAGAAGGGAGGAGACCCAGTACTTC.

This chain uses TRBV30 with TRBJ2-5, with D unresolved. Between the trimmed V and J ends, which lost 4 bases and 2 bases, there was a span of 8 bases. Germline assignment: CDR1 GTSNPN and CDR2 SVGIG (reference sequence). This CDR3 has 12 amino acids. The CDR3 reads CAWNVDQETQYF. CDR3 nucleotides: TGTGCCTGGAACGTGGATCAAGAGACCCAGTACTTC.

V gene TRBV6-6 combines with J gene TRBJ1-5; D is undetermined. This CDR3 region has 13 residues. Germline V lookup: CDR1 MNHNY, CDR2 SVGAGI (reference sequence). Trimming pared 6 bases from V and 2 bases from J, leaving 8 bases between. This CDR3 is CASSPGGNQPQHF. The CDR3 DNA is TGTGCCAGCAGCCCAGGCGGCAATCAGCCCCAGCATTTT.

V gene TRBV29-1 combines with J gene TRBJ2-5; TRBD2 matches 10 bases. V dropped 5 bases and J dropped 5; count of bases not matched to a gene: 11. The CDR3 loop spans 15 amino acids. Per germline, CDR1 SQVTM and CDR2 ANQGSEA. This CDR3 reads CSVFLLAGAGETQYF. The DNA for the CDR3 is TGCAGCGTTTTTCTGCTAGCGGGAGCGGGCGAGACCCAGTACTTC. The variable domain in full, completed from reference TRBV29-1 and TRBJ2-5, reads SAVISQKPSRDICQRGTSLTIQCQVDSQVTMMFWYRQQPGQSLTLIATANQGSEATYESGFVIDKFPISRPNLTFSTLTVSNMSPEDSSIYLCSVFLLAGAGETQYFGPGTRLLVL.

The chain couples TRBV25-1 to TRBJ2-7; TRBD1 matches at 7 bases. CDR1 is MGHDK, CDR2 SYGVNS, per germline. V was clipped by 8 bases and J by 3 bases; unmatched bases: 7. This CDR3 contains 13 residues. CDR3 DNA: TGTGCCAGCGAGAGACAGGGCTACTACGAGCAGTACTTC. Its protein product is CASERQGYYEQYF.